This T cell receptor (beta chain) was observed in a study of T-cell reconstitution after alpha-beta-depleted transplantation in children. The V and J ends lost 3 bases and 0 bases, in that order; junction bases with no gene match: 6. Germline CDR1 and CDR2: MGHRA and YSYEKL. CDR3 size: 17 residues. Unique molecular identifiers were used in preparing the TCRbeta library. Using its own MiXCR run on the PCR reads, TCRdb lists one record per CDR3 protein. The sample carries hundreds of thousands of distinct CDR3 sequences, around 18% recorded once. The material was PBMCs from the stem cell graft donor, obtained from the stem cell graft. This TCR came from a human donor who donated a stem cell graft to a child with acute lymphoblastic leukemia. J is TRBJ2-4 and V is TRBV4-1, with TRBD2 matching 9 bases. CDR3 DNA sequence: TGCGCCAGCAGCCACCTGACTAGCGGACTAGCCAAAAACATTCAGTACTTC. Amino acids: CASSHLTSGLAKNIQYF.